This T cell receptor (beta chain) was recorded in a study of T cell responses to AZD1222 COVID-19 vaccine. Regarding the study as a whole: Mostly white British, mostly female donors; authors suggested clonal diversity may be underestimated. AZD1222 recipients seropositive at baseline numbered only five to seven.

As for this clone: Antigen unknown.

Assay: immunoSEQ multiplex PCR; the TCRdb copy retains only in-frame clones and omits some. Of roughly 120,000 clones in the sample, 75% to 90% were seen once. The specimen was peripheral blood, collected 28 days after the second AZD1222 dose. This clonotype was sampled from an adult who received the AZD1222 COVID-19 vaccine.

CDR3 protein: CASSYPGQGNQPQHF. The CDR3 DNA follows: TGTGCCAGCAGTTACCCGGGACAGGGCAATCAGCCCCAGCATTTT. This chain uses TRBV6-2 or TRBV6-3 with TRBJ1-5; 8 nucleotides align to TRBD1. V dropped 2 bases and J dropped 2; count of bases not matched to a gene: 2. Germline V CDR1 and CDR2: MNHEY, SVGEGT. The CDR3 consists of 15 residues.